This is a list of T cell receptor beta chains from one sample in a study of T-cell memory formation after mild COVID-19. TCRdb reprocessed the 5' RACE reads with MiXCR, giving one entry per CDR3 protein. The data contain some 250,000 distinct CDR3 sequences, more than 15% of them singletons. Sequencing input: PBMCs or a T cell subset sorted from them (not recorded which). All receptors derive from a man younger than 35 who had mild COVID-19 (a few samples of this study predate the infection). Cell type and time point are not known. Both conserved end residues are part of each CDR3. The order of the fields is clone size, J gene, V gene, D gene, CDR3 protein, CDR3 DNA. D genes are given only for firm matches. Expanded clones get a size class; other rows say once, few or many, or leave the size out.

>many|TRBJ2-2|TRBV7-3|-
CASSLDRGELFF
TGTGCCAGCAGCTTAGATCGCGGGGAGCTGTTTTTT
>-|TRBJ1-6|TRBV7-8|-
CASSTGTEVNSPLHF
TGTGCCAGCAGCACCGGGACGGAGGTTAATTCACCCCTCCACTTT
>-|TRBJ2-7|TRBV7-6|-
CASSFRTSSSYEQYF
TGTGCCAGCAGCTTTAGGACATCAAGCTCCTACGAGCAGTACTTC
>many|TRBJ2-5|TRBV28|-
CASSLWSSAETQYF
TGTGCCAGCAGTTTATGGTCTAGCGCGGAGACCCAGTACTTC
>medium-sized|TRBJ2-5|TRBV27|-
CASSLDSTQETQYF
TGTGCCAGCAGTTTAGACAGCACACAAGAGACCCAGTACTTC
>few|TRBJ2-5|TRBV28|-
CASSFFFEAQYF
TGTGCCAGCAGTTTCTTCTTCGAGGCCCAGTACTTC
>few|TRBJ2-7|TRBV10-3|-
CAISETALSDEQYF
TGTGCCATCAGTGAAACCGCACTCAGCGACGAGCAGTACTTC
>-|TRBJ2-1|TRBV12-3/TRBV12-4|TRBD1
CASSFPTGVQFF
TGTGCCAGCAGTTTTCCGACAGGGGTGCAGTTCTTC
>few|TRBJ2-2|TRBV7-9|-
CASSLNRIFLGELFF
TGTGCCAGCAGCTTAAATCGTATCTTTCTCGGGGAGCTGTTTTTT
>few|TRBJ2-3|TRBV7-2|-
CASSLVGGDPYTQYF
TGTGCCAGCAGCTTAGTAGGGGGGGACCCGTATACGCAGTATTTT
>many|TRBJ2-4|TRBV7-2|-
CASAPSAAKNIQYF
TGTGCCAGCGCACCATCGGCGGCCAAAAACATTCAGTACTTC
>few|TRBJ2-3|TRBV2|-
CATPEEVRTDTQYF
TGTGCCACCCCCGAGGAGGTTCGCACAGATACGCAGTATTTT
>-|TRBJ2-1|TRBV11-3|-
CASSLGGETYNEQFF
TGTGCCAGCAGCTTAGGAGGGGAAACCTACAATGAGCAGTTCTTC
>-|TRBJ1-3|TRBV12-3/TRBV12-4|-
CASSYYRSSGNTIYF
TGTGCCAGCAGTTACTACAGAAGCTCTGGAAACACCATATATTTT
>-|TRBJ2-5|TRBV5-1|TRBD2
CASSLASGGGETQYF
TGCGCCAGCAGCTTGGCTAGCGGGGGTGGAGAGACCCAGTACTTC
>-|TRBJ1-1|TRBV4-1|-
CASSQEGAMNTEAFF
TGCGCCAGCAGCCAAGAGGGAGCCATGAACACTGAAGCTTTCTTT
>many|TRBJ2-7|TRBV6-6|-
CASSLPGPVYEQYF
TGTGCCAGCAGTTTACCCGGGCCGGTATACGAGCAGTACTTC
>many|TRBJ2-1|TRBV12-3/TRBV12-4|-
CASSLANEQFF
TGTGCCAGCAGTTTAGCGAATGAGCAGTTCTTC
>-|TRBJ1-2|TRBV2|TRBD1
CASLGTGGVYGYTF
TGTGCCAGCCTCGGGACAGGGGGCGTTTATGGCTACACCTTC
>few|TRBJ1-2|TRBV12-3/TRBV12-4|-
CASSSRWTVNYGYTF
TGTGCCAGCAGTTCGCGATGGACAGTGAACTATGGCTACACCTTC
>few|TRBJ2-3|TRBV29-1|-
CSVTRGTSTDTQYF
TGCAGCGTTACCCGAGGAACTAGCACAGATACGCAGTATTTT
>-|TRBJ2-2|TRBV2|TRBD1
CASTGTANTGELFF
TGTGCCAGTACCGGGACAGCGAACACCGGGGAGCTGTTTTTT
>few|TRBJ2-1|TRBV6-2/TRBV6-3|TRBD2
CASEAGGSSYNEQFF
TGTGCCAGCGAGGCGGGGGGTAGCTCCTACAATGAGCAGTTCTTC
>-|TRBJ1-1|TRBV27|TRBD1
CASGRQGQSAEAFF
TGTGCCAGCGGCCGACAGGGACAGTCCGCTGAAGCTTTCTTT
>few|TRBJ2-7|TRBV5-1|-
CASSRSDSYEQYF
TGCGCCAGCAGCCGCTCGGATTCCTACGAGCAGTACTTC
>-|TRBJ2-7|TRBV24-1|TRBD1
CATSDPRQGRYEQYF
TGTGCCACCAGTGATCCGCGACAGGGGCGATACGAGCAGTACTTC
>-|TRBJ2-3|TRBV12-3/TRBV12-4|-
CASSPRWADTQYF
TGTGCCAGCAGCCCACGGTGGGCAGATACGCAGTATTTT
>few|TRBJ1-1|TRBV27|-
CASSLTGFNTEAFF
TGTGCCAGCAGTTTAACCGGGTTTAACACTGAAGCTTTCTTT
>many|TRBJ2-3|TRBV7-9|TRBD1
CASMGRARQGATDTQYF
TGTGCCAGCATGGGGCGCGCGAGACAGGGGGCAACAGATACGCAGTATTTT
>once|TRBJ2-3|TRBV20-1|-
CSAPISLAPDTQYF
TGCAGTGCTCCCATCAGTCTGGCCCCCGATACGCAGTATTTT
>-|TRBJ1-6|TRBV7-9|-
CASTQDGGNSPLHF
TGTGCCAGCACCCAAGACGGCGGGAATTCACCCCTCCACTTT
>many|TRBJ2-5|TRBV5-1|TRBD2
CASSLRTSLSQETQYF
TGCGCCAGCAGCTTGCGGACTAGCCTATCCCAAGAGACCCAGTACTTC
>few|TRBJ1-4|TRBV6-6|TRBD1
CASSSDRASLTGGNEKLFF
TGTGCCAGCAGTTCCGACAGGGCGTCCCTCACCGGTGGTAATGAAAAACTGTTTTTT
>-|TRBJ1-5|TRBV20-1|-
CSARDPGGATQPQHF
TGCAGTGCTAGAGATCCCGGGGGCGCGACTCAGCCCCAGCATTTT
>-|TRBJ2-3|TRBV18|-
CASSPPGRAPDTQYF
TGTGCCAGCTCACCACCGGGACGGGCACCAGATACGCAGTATTTT
>-|TRBJ2-7|TRBV29-1|-
CSVAREFGNEQYF
TGCAGCGTTGCGAGGGAATTTGGTAACGAGCAGTACTTC
>many|TRBJ2-7|TRBV7-9|-
CASSEVSSYEQYF
TGTGCCAGCAGCGAGGTCTCTTCCTACGAGCAGTACTTC
>-|TRBJ1-1|TRBV5-4|-
CASSLRMGGLSFF
TGTGCCAGCAGCTTGAGGATGGGCGGGTTATCTTTCTTT
>-|TRBJ1-3|TRBV5-1|-
CASSLVSGDSGNTIYF
TGCGCCAGCAGCTTGGTATCAGGGGACTCTGGAAACACCATATATTTT
>-|TRBJ1-1|TRBV19|-
CASSIDQSVNTEAFF
TGTGCCAGTAGTATAGATCAGTCGGTGAACACTGAAGCTTTCTTT
>-|TRBJ2-3|TRBV29-1|TRBD1
CSVAWDRGTDTQYF
TGCAGCGTCGCCTGGGACAGGGGGACAGATACGCAGTATTTT
>-|TRBJ1-1|TRBV4-1|-
CASSHWGRFPNTEAFF
TGCGCCAGCAGCCATTGGGGGCGGTTTCCGAACACTGAAGCTTTCTTT
>-|TRBJ2-1|TRBV7-9|-
CASSLMDNEQFF
TGTGCCAGCAGCTTAATGGACAATGAGCAGTTCTTC
>-|TRBJ2-5|TRBV4-1|TRBD2
CASSPTRGGLETQYF
TGCGCCAGCAGCCCGACCCGCGGGGGTCTGGAGACCCAGTACTTC
>many|TRBJ2-5|TRBV9|TRBD1
CASSYRTGETQYF
TGTGCCAGCAGCTACCGGACAGGGGAGACCCAGTACTTC
>-|TRBJ2-1|TRBV4-3|-
CASSQDRDSYNEQFF
TGCGCCAGCAGCCAAGATCGGGACTCCTACAATGAGCAGTTCTTC
>-|TRBJ2-7|TRBV29-1|-
CSVVRGGHEQYF
TGCAGCGTTGTCAGGGGAGGCCACGAGCAGTACTTC
>once|TRBJ1-4|TRBV7-6|-
CASSRTVQIDEKLFF
TGTGCCAGCAGCCGGACCGTGCAAATAGATGAAAAACTGTTTTTT
>many|TRBJ2-5|TRBV12-3/TRBV12-4|-
CASSFGGTETQYF
TGTGCCAGCAGTTTCGGGGGTACTGAGACCCAGTACTTC
>few|TRBJ1-2|TRBV5-1|-
CASSPGKSYGYTF
TGCGCCAGCAGCCCGGGTAAAAGCTATGGCTACACCTTC
>-|TRBJ1-6|TRBV4-1|-
CASSPRRGGDSPLHF
TGCGCCAGCAGCCCCCGGCGTGGGGGTGATTCACCCCTCCACTTT
>few|TRBJ2-2|TRBV5-1|TRBD2
CASSSESPGTSATGELFF
TGCGCCAGCAGCTCGGAATCCCCCGGGACTAGCGCCACCGGGGAGCTGTTTTTT
>-|TRBJ2-1|TRBV4-2|-
CASSQGVLSSYNEQFF
TGTGCCAGCAGCCAAGGGGTACTCAGCTCCTACAATGAGCAGTTCTTC